These T cell receptor beta chains were read from a single sample in a study of cytomegalovirus exposure and HLA in healthy donors. Measured with immunoSEQ multiplex PCR; TCRdb has only the in-frame clones, and not every one. The sample has tens of thousands of clones, 82% seen once. The specimen sequenced was PBMCs. These TCRs come from a man in his fifties or sixties in good health and CMV-seronegative. Both conserved end residues are part of each CDR3. The D gene is left open where the match is weak. The listing skips clone size in some rows; elsewhere it reads once, few, many or a size class.

clone size,J gene,V gene,D gene,CDR3 DNA,CDR3 protein
few,TRBJ1-4,TRBV7-6,TRBD1,TGTGCCAGCAGCTTAGCGGGGACAGTTCGAACTAATGAAAAACTGTTTTTT,CASSLAGTVRTNEKLFF
few,TRBJ2-5,TRBV11-2,TRBD2,TGTGCCAGCAGCTTAATGAGGACTAGCGGGGTATCGGGCCAGTACTTC,CASSLMRTSGVSGQYF
once,TRBJ2-7,TRBV2,TRBD1,TGTGCCAGCAGTCGGACAGGGGGAGGTGTTGAGCAGTACTTC,CASSRTGGGVEQYF
-,TRBJ2-7,TRBV5-4,TRBD1,TGTGCCAGCAGCCGGACAGGAACCTACGAGCAGTACTTC,CASSRTGTYEQYF
-,TRBJ1-6,TRBV2,-,TGTGCCAGCAGTGAATCTGGTTGGTACAGTACCTACTTT,CASSESGWYSTYF
once,TRBJ1-1,TRBV6-5,-,TGTGCCAGCTCGTTTCGTCTGAACACTGAAGCTTTCTTT,CASSFRLNTEAFF
-,TRBJ2-1,TRBV6-5,-,TGTGCCAGCAAGCGTTACAATGAGCAGTTCTTC,CASKRYNEQFF
-,TRBJ1-2,TRBV29-1,-,TGCAGCGTTGACCGGGAGGTCTATGGCTACACCTTC,CSVDREVYGYTF
-,TRBJ2-5,TRBV28,-,TGTGCCAGCAGTTTAGCTAGGGGGAGTCAAGAGACCCAGTACTTC,CASSLARGSQETQYF
-,TRBJ1-6,TRBV6-1,TRBD1,TGTGCCAGCAATGGACCGGGACAGGGGGATTCACCCCTCCACTTT,CASNGPGQGDSPLHF
-,TRBJ2-5,TRBV7-2,TRBD2,TGTGCCAGCAGCCTTAAGGACTTAAGGCGGGGGGGCCAAGAGACCCAGTACTTC,CASSLKDLRRGGQETQYF
-,TRBJ2-2,TRBV11-2,-,TGTGCCAGCAAGTTGAGTAGAAACACCGGGGAGCTGTTTTTT,CASKLSRNTGELFF
once,TRBJ2-1,TRBV11-3,-,TGTGCCAGCAGCTTAGATGGCCCTAGAGGTGAGCAGTTCTTC,CASSLDGPRGEQFF
-,TRBJ2-2,TRBV9,-,TGTGCCAGCAGCGTGGCAGCGGCTTCATCCACCGGGGAGCTGTTTTTT,CASSVAAASSTGELFF
-,TRBJ1-2,TRBV5-1,TRBD1,TGCGCCAGCAGCTTGACCGGGGACAGTAGGGGCTACACCTTC,CASSLTGDSRGYTF
-,TRBJ1-3,TRBV28,TRBD1,TGTGCCAGCAGTTCTGCGGGACAGTCTGGAAACACCATATATTTT,CASSSAGQSGNTIYF
-,TRBJ2-7,TRBV7-2,TRBD1,TGTGCCAGCAGCCCTCACCGGGACAGCCCCTACGAGCAGTACTTC,CASSPHRDSPYEQYF
-,TRBJ2-7,TRBV7-2,TRBD1,TGTGCCAGCAGCAACTGGGACAGATACGAGCAGTACTTC,CASSNWDRYEQYF
-,TRBJ2-7,TRBV9,TRBD2,TGTGCCAGCAGCGTAGGGACTAGCGGCTTCTACGAGCAGTACTTC,CASSVGTSGFYEQYF
-,TRBJ2-2,TRBV7-8,-,TGTGCCAGCAGCTTAGCCGTGTCGAACACCGGGGAGCTGTTTTTT,CASSLAVSNTGELFF
-,TRBJ1-5,TRBV19,TRBD1,TGTGCCAGTTCCCGAGGGACAGACAATAGCAATCAGCCCCAGCATTTT,CASSRGTDNSNQPQHF
-,TRBJ2-7,TRBV11-2,TRBD1,TGTGCCAGCAGCTTAGGGGACAGCTCCTACGAGCAGTACTTC,CASSLGDSSYEQYF
-,TRBJ1-2,TRBV19,-,TGTGCCAGTAGTATTTCAGGCGCCTATGGCTACACCTTC,CASSISGAYGYTF
-,TRBJ1-5,TRBV11-3,-,TGTGCCAGCAGCTTAGACGTCTGCGGAGAGCACAATCAGCCCCAGCATTTT,CASSLDVCGEHNQPQHF
once,TRBJ2-7,TRBV5-4,TRBD1,TGTGCCAGCAGGTCCACGGGACAGGGGGCCGAGCAGTACTTC,CASRSTGQGAEQYF
once,TRBJ2-1,TRBV27,-,TGTGCCAGCAGTTTATCAGGAGAATACAATGAGCAGTTCTTC,CASSLSGEYNEQFF
once,TRBJ1-4,TRBV7-9,TRBD1,TGTGCCAGCAGCTTAAACAGGGGTACGGCTGAAAAACTGTTTTTT,CASSLNRGTAEKLFF
-,TRBJ2-6,TRBV19,TRBD1,TGTGCCAGTAGTCACCAGGGGGCGACTGGGGCCAACGTCCTGACTTTC,CASSHQGATGANVLTF
once,TRBJ2-1,TRBV10-3,TRBD2,TGTGCCACCCGGGACTATAACAATGAGCAGTTCTTC,CATRDYNNEQFF
-,TRBJ2-7,TRBV19,TRBD1,TGTGCCAGTAGTCGTGGACAGGGGTACGAGCAGTACTTC,CASSRGQGYEQYF
-,TRBJ1-2,TRBV2,TRBD1,TGTGCCAGCAGTAACTGGGACAGGGGATCTGGCTACACCTTC,CASSNWDRGSGYTF